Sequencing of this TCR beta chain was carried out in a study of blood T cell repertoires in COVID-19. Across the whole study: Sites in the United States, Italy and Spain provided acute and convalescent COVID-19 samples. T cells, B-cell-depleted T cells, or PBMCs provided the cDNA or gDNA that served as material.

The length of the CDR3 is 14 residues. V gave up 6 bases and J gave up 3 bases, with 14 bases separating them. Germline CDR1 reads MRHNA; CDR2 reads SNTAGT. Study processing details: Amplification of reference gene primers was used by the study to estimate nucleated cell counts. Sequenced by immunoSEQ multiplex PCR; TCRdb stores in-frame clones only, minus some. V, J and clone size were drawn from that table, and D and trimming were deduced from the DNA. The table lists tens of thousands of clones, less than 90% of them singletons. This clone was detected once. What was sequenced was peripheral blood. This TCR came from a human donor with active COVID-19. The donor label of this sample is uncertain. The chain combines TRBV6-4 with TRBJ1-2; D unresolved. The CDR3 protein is CASRTERGYYGYTF. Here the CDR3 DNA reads TGTGCCAGCAGAACCGAACGAGGATACTATGGCTACACCTTC.